One and the same sample provided the 21 T cell receptor beta chains below, sequenced in a study of T cells in Graves' hyperthyroidism and ophthalmopathy. The investigators amplified TCR beta CDR3 regions from RNA transcripts. An initial round of RT-PCR targeting the TCR CDR3 relied on the HTBI primer set. TCRdb ran MiXCR on the multiplex PCR reads and lists one entry per CDR3 protein. The sample lists hundreds of thousands of distinct CDR3 sequences; 35% to 45% were seen once. Sequenced input: blood. The receptors originated from a man aged 18 to 29 with Graves' hyperthyroidism.

This chain connects TRBV5-1 to TRBJ2-7, with D possibly TRBD2 on 6 matching bases. The CDR3 extends over 15 amino acids. Trimming removed 1 base from V and 3 bases from J, with 14 bases in between. Germline loops: CDR1 SGHRS, CDR2 YFSETQ. In nucleotides, the CDR3 is TGCGCCAGCAGCTTGCAGGACTACGTAGACTACGAGCAGTACTTC. Translation gives CASSLQDYVDYEQYF.

In its sample, this clonotype was seen a few times. CDR3 DNA: TGTGCCAGCAGTAGATTGACTACCTCCTACGAGCAGTACTTC. Translated: CASSRLTTSYEQYF. This sequence joins TRBV14 and TRBJ2-7; D is possibly TRBD2 (5 bases). There are 14 residues in the CDR3. Germline CDR1 reads SGHDN; CDR2 reads FVKESK. The V gene lost 6 bases and the J gene lost 0 bases, with 12 bases spanning the gap.

This chain connects TRBV13 to TRBJ1-1; no clear D gene. Trimming took off 10 bases at V and 3 bases at J, with 6 bases between the two ends. The germline V gene has CDR1 PRHDT and CDR2 FYEKMQ (reference sequence). There are 10 residues in the CDR3. The CDR3 here is CATGDTEAFF. CDR3 nucleotide sequence: TGTGCCACCGGAGACACTGAAGCTTTCTTT.

This clonotype turned up a few times. This chain links TRBV13 with TRBJ2-5; no clear D. The ends were cut back, 5 bases at V and 5 bases at J, with 18 bases in the middle. There are 15 residues in the CDR3. Germline CDR1 and CDR2: PRHDT and FYEKMQ (reference sequence). The CDR3, as DNA: TGTGCCAGCAGCCCCACCCCAGGTCTGGCGGAGACCCAGTACTTC. Its protein product is CASSPTPGLAETQYF.

This CDR3 is CASSLTGDEAFF. In DNA, the CDR3 is TGTGCCAGCAGTTTGACAGGGGATGAAGCTTTCTTT. The chain uses TRBV12-3 or TRBV12-4 and TRBJ1-1; 8 nucleotides align to TRBD1. The CDR3 has 12 residues. With 3 bases clipped from V and 7 bases from J, the junction kept 1 base outside the gene matches.

Turning to this clonotype: Given a much more abundant clone one base away, this may be a read error. The rearrangement links TRBV4-1 to TRBJ1-2; maybe TRBD1 (5 bases). The length of the CDR3 is 11 residues. Germline CDR1 is MGHRA and CDR2 is YSYEKL. The CDR3 coding sequence is TGCGCCAACAGCCAAGGGGCTGGCTACACCTTC. It encodes CANSQGAGYTF.

In regard to this clonotype: Being one base from a much bigger clone, this may be a read error. This chain links TRBV20-1 with TRBJ2-5; 8 bases fit TRBD1. The J segment lost 1 base and the V segment lost 5 bases, leaving 6 bases of the junction unmatched. This CDR3 is built from 14 residues. Germline V CDR1 and CDR2: DFQATT, SNEGSKA (reference sequence). The DNA of the CDR3 is TGCAGTGCTGAACCGGGGACAGGCCAAGAGACCCAGTACTTC. As protein: CSAEPGTGQETQYF.

The chain is built from TRBV9 and TRBJ1-2; D possibly corresponds to TRBD1 (6 bases). The CDR3 consists of 13 residues. Trimming left V 4 bases short and J 4 bases short, with 11 bases between. Germline assignment: CDR1 SGDLS and CDR2 YYNGEE. The CDR3 nucleotides read TGTGCCAGCAGCCAGGGGAACCTCTATGGCTACACCTTC. It specifies CASSQGNLYGYTF.

The genes are TRBV6-1 and TRBJ1-5; 9 nucleotides line up with TRBD1. The germline V gene has CDR1 MNHNS and CDR2 SASEGT. The junction had 5 bases not matched to a gene; V was cut back by 5 bases and J by 6 bases. The CDR3 has 14 residues. CDR3 bases: TGTGCCAGCAGTAAACAGGGGGCCGGTCAGCCCCAGCATTTT. Its protein is CASSKQGAGQPQHF.

This clonotype was found many times. V is TRBV7-9 and J is TRBJ1-4; D uncertain. V was trimmed by 0 bases and J by 8 bases, leaving 7 bases between them. CDR3 length: 13 amino acids. CDR1 and CDR2 (germline): SEHNR, FQNEAQ (reference sequence). CDR3 DNA: TGTGCCAGCAGCTTAGCGGGGAAGGAAAAACTGTTTTTT. Translated, it gives CASSLAGKEKLFF.

This clonotype came up a few times. A much bigger clone sits one base away, suggesting this may be a read error. This chain uses TRBV6-5 with TRBJ2-7; the D is unclear. The CDR3 sequence is 12 residues long. V gave up 7 bases and J gave up 0 bases, with 7 bases separating them. CDR1 and CDR2 (germline): MNHEY, SVGAGI. The CDR3 DNA reads TGTGCCAGCACCTGGAGCTCCTACGAGCAGTACTTC. It codes for CASTWSSYEQYF.

The V call is TRBV9, the J call TRBJ1-6, with 12 bases fitting TRBD1. Germline trimming cut 3 bases from V and 7 bases from J; bases unmatched to any gene: 5. The length of the CDR3 is 16 residues. Germline-derived CDR1 and CDR2 are SGDLS and YYNGEE. The CDR3 bases are TGTGCCAGCAGCGCACCGGGACAGGGGGCAAATTCACCCCTCCACTTT. The encoded protein is CASSAPGQGANSPLHF.

This clonotype has a single count. One end of the junction fails to match germline, which may point to a read error. The chain couples TRBV14 to TRBJ1-2; possibly TRBD1 for D (5 bases). Looked up from germline, CDR1 is SGHDN and CDR2 is FVKESK. The CDR3 has 17 residues. As DNA, the CDR3 is TGTGCCAGCAGCCAGACCTACGATCACAGGTTCAACTATGACTACACCTTC. Translation gives CASSQTYDHRFNYDYTF. Drawing the rest from reference TRBV14 and TRBJ1-2, the complete variable domain is EAGVTQFPSHSVIEKGQTVTLRCDPISGHDNLYWYRRVMGKEIKFLLHFVKESKQDESGMPNNRFLAERTGGTYSTLKVQPAELEDSGVYFCASSQTYDHRFNYDYTFGSGTRLTVV.

The CDR3 DNA is TGCAGTGCACACGGACGACCGAACACCGGGGAGCTGTTTTTT. It yields the protein CSAHGRPNTGELFF. The V gene is TRBV20-1, the J gene TRBJ2-2; D gene uncertain. Trimming took off 6 bases at V and 0 bases at J, with 11 bases between the two ends. This CDR3 is 14 amino acids long. The germline V gene encodes CDR1 DFQATT and CDR2 SNEGSKA (reference sequence).

This clonotype appeared many times. The chain has TRBV24-1 and TRBJ2-7; 9 positions match TRBD1. J lost 5 bases, V lost 7 bases, and 8 bases had no gene match. This CDR3 is 14 amino acids long. In germline, CDR1 is KGHDR, CDR2 SFDVKD. Here the CDR3 reads CATSSGTGLNEQYF. The CDR3 nucleotides read TGTGCCACCAGCTCCGGGACAGGGTTGAACGAGCAGTACTTC.

This clonotype was observed a few times. A read error may account for a junction end that differs from germline. V usage is TRBV28 and J usage is TRBJ2-7, with D possibly matching TRBD1 (6 bases). CDR1 and CDR2 from the germline V gene are MDHEN and SYDVKM. This CDR3 is built from 13 residues. This chain's CDR3 is CASRPRDTVKPDF. DNA for the CDR3: TGTGCCAGCAGACCCCGGGACACCGTTAAGCCGGACTTC.

V gene TRBV5-1 combines with J gene TRBJ1-2, with a weak D call TRBD1 (6 bases). The CDR3 runs to 15 residues. CDR1 is SGHRS, CDR2 YFSETQ, per germline. V lost 5 bases, J lost 8 bases, and 22 bases lay in between. The CDR3 coding sequence is TGCGCCAGCAGATCCACCCGATGGGGGGCCAGGGGCTACACCTTC. Protein: CASRSTRWGARGYTF.

The chain is built from TRBV12-3 or TRBV12-4 and TRBJ2-6; D call uncertain. CDR3 length: 16 amino acids. V lost 4 bases to trimming and J lost 2 bases, with 12 bases between them. This CDR3 is CASSSPSKAGANVLTF. In DNA form, the CDR3 reads TGTGCCAGCAGTTCGCCCTCGAAGGCTGGGGCCAACGTCCTGACTTTC.

In its sample, this clonotype was seen a few times. This chain joins TRBV7-2 and TRBJ1-4; D remains unclear. Germline V gives CDR1 SGHTA, CDR2 FQGNSA. Trimming shortened V by 6 bases and J by 0 bases, and 8 bases separated the two germline ends. The length of the CDR3 is 14 residues. The CDR3 spells CASSPGTTNEKLFF. As DNA, the CDR3 is TGTGCCAGCAGTCCCGGAACAACTAATGAAAAACTGTTTTTT.

Notes on this clonotype: The junction departs from germline at one end; a sequencing error may be responsible. The V and J genes are TRBV7-9 and TRBJ2-5, with 9 bases identical to TRBD2. Per germline, CDR1 SEHNR and CDR2 FQNEAQ (reference sequence). The CDR3 has 16 amino acids. The CDR3 coding sequence is TGTGCCAGCAGTTTAGGGGTAGCGGGAGTGAAAGAGACCCAGTACTTC. It codes for CASSLGVAGVKETQYF.

As concerns this clonotype: A much larger clonotype is one base distant, so this may be a read error. The rearrangement joins TRBV6-2 or TRBV6-3 to TRBJ1-1, with D unresolved. Germline lookup yields CDR1 MNHEY and CDR2 SVGEGT. The CDR3 length is 14 residues. The CDR3 DNA reads as TGTGCCAGCAGTCTATCCTCACCAGGCACTGAAACTTTCTTT. This translates into CASSLSSPGTETFF.